The 21 T cell receptor beta chains below come from one sample, sequenced in a study of blood T cell repertoires in COVID-19. The assay was immunoSEQ multiplex PCR, and TCRdb's table has in-frame clones only and misses some. The sample shows roughly 100,000 clones, 80% to 90% of them seen only once. The sequenced material came from peripheral blood. The receptor source for this set is a human donor in a cohort sampled during active COVID-19.

The rearrangement uses TRBV3-1 (or the pseudogene TRBV3-2) and TRBJ2-5; TRBD2 might be the D (6 bases). Germline loops: CDR1 LGHDT, CDR2 YNNKEL (reference sequence). The CDR3 consists of 15 residues. V was cut by 4 bases and J by 3 bases, with 15 bases left in between. The CDR3 nucleotides read TGTGCCAGCAGCCTAGCACCCGGGACTGAAGAGACCCAGTACTTC. Residues: CASSLAPGTEETQYF.

This chain links TRBV6-2 or TRBV6-3 with TRBJ1-1; D is possibly TRBD1 (5 bases). The length of the CDR3 is 13 residues. Germline V CDR1 and CDR2: MNHEY, SVGEGT. The germline V and J ends were trimmed by 4 bases and 7 bases, with 13 bases remaining between them. As DNA, the CDR3 is TGTGCCAGCAGTTCTGACAGACAATATGAAGCTTTCTTT. Its protein is CASSSDRQYEAFF.

The chain has TRBV27 and TRBJ1-4, with 8 bases matching TRBD1. This CDR3 is 15 amino acids long. In germline, CDR1 is MNHEY, CDR2 SMNVEV (reference sequence). J gave up 6 bases and V 4 bases, and 7 bases lay outside the gene matches. The CDR3 bases are TGTGCCAGCAGTTCCAGGGGGCTAAAAGATGAAAAACTGTTTTTT. Amino acid sequence: CASSSRGLKDEKLFF.

The chain couples TRBV6-1 to TRBJ2-2, with 11 bases identical to TRBD2. CDR1 and CDR2 from the germline V gene are MNHNS and SASEGT. The CDR3 consists of 17 residues. V trimming: 4 bases; J trimming: 7 bases; junction bases outside the gene matches: 11. CDR3 loop: CASSGRSSGGLRGELFF. The CDR3 DNA is TGTGCCAGCAGTGGACGATCTAGCGGGGGGCTGCGCGGGGAGCTGTTTTTT.

The rearrangement links TRBV5-6 to TRBJ2-1, with TRBD1 identical over 8 bases. CDR1 SGHDT and CDR2 YYEEEE come from the germline V gene. The CDR3 runs to 14 residues. The trim removed 4 bases at V and 9 bases at J, leaving 9 bases unmatched. CDR3 region: CASSGRGRVGEQFF. CDR3 coding DNA: TGTGCCAGCAGCGGCAGGGGGCGGGTAGGTGAGCAGTTCTTC.

For the CDR3, the DNA is TGTGCCACCAGTGATGAGGAACAGCCCCAGCATTTT. As protein: CATSDEEQPQHF. The J gene is TRBJ1-5, the V gene TRBV24-1, with unresolved D. Germline V gene lookup returns CDR1 KGHDR and CDR2 SFDVKD. This CDR3 region has 12 residues. Deletions cut 3 bases from V and 7 bases from J, with 6 bases between.

The gene calls are TRBV15 and TRBJ2-1, with D possibly being TRBD2 (6 bases). Germline CDR1 is LNHNV and CDR2 is YYDKDF (reference sequence). The CDR3 is made up of 16 amino acids. Trimming took 1 base from V and 6 from J, leaving 16 bases between them. CDR3 sequence: CATSRGGLSWVNEQFF. As DNA, the CDR3 is TGTGCCACCAGCAGAGGGGGACTCTCTTGGGTCAATGAGCAGTTCTTC. Full variable domain (missing parts from reference TRBV15 and TRBJ2-1): DAMVIQNPRYQVTQFGKPVTLSCSQTLNHNVMYWYQQKSSQAPKLLFHYYDKDFNNEADTPDNFQSRRPNTSFCFLDIRSPGLGDTAMYLCATSRGGLSWVNEQFFGPGTRLTVL.

The table lists this clone with a few counts. This same CDR3 is encoded by further DNA sequences in the sample. V gene TRBV5-1 combines with J gene TRBJ1-2, with 10 bases lining up with TRBD1. V lost 2 bases to trimming and J lost 4 bases; unmatched junction nucleotides: 2. Germline V gene data show CDR1 as SGHRS and CDR2 as YFSETQ. The CDR3 runs to 14 residues. This CDR3 reads CASSLGQGGYGYTF. CDR3 bases: TGCGCCAGCAGCTTAGGACAGGGGGGCTATGGCTACACCTTC. The full variable domain, rest sourced from reference TRBV5-1 and TRBJ1-2, is KAGVTQTPRYLIKTRGQQVTLSCSPISGHRSVSWYQQTPGQGLQFLFEYFSETQRNKGNFPGRFSGRQFSNSRSEMNVSTLELGDSALYLCASSLGQGGYGYTFGSGTRLTVV.

This clone has a single count. The gene calls are TRBV6-5 and TRBJ1-2; 8 positions agree with TRBD1. The CDR3 runs 13 residues. CDR1 and CDR2 (germline): MNHEY, SVGAGI. The trim removed 5 bases at V and 8 bases at J, leaving 7 bases unmatched. The CDR3 DNA follows: TGTGCCAGCAGTCCGGACAGGGATAAGGGCTACACCTTC. As protein: CASSPDRDKGYTF.

V and J are TRBV6-5 and TRBJ1-2; 9 nucleotides agree with TRBD1. J was trimmed by 2 bases and V by 4 bases; bases with no gene match: 5. CDR1 and CDR2 (germline): MNHEY, SVGAGI. The CDR3 is made up of 15 amino acids. The CDR3 spells CASSLGQGSNYGYTF. The DNA for the CDR3 is TGTGCCAGCAGTTTGGGACAGGGTTCCAACTATGGCTACACCTTC.

The chain uses TRBV5-6 and TRBJ2-3; 10 bases agree with TRBD2. The CDR3 is made up of 16 amino acids. Germline CDR1 reads SGHDT; CDR2 reads YYEEEE. J was trimmed by 2 bases and V by 6 bases; bases with no gene match: 9. CDR3 amino acids: CASNPLAGEFTDTQYF. The CDR3 DNA reads as TGTGCCAGCAACCCTCTAGCGGGGGAGTTCACAGATACGCAGTATTTT.

The rearrangement uses TRBV6-5 and TRBJ2-2; 8 bases agree with TRBD2. Germline V gives CDR1 MNHEY, CDR2 SVGAGI. This CDR3 has 14 amino acids. V lost 4 bases to trimming and J lost 8 bases; unmatched junction nucleotides: 6. In DNA form, the CDR3 reads TGTGCCAGCAGTTCCCTAGCGGGCTCAGGGGAGCTGTTTTTT. Translating it yields CASSSLAGSGELFF.

The V and J genes are TRBV7-9 and TRBJ1-2; a possible D gene is TRBD1 (5 bases). The germline CDR1 and CDR2 sequences are SEHNR and FQNEAQ (reference sequence). Trimming cost V 4 bases and J 6 bases, with 18 bases left between them. The CDR3 consists of 15 residues. For the CDR3, the DNA is TGTGCCAGCAGCTACGGGGGGTTAGTTGGAAATGGCTACACCTTC. Protein: CASSYGGLVGNGYTF.

This clone has a single count. The V gene is TRBV7-3, the J gene TRBJ1-5; 10 bases match TRBD1. CDR1 and CDR2 (germline): SGHTA, FQGTGA. V was clipped by 5 bases and J by 4 bases; unmatched bases: 5. The CDR3 sequence is 15 residues long. CDR3 in amino acids: CASSRTGGANQPQHF. CDR3 sequence (DNA): TGTGCCAGCAGCCGGACAGGGGGAGCAAATCAGCCCCAGCATTTT.

This chain connects TRBV18 to TRBJ2-7; 12 nucleotides align to TRBD1. V trimming: 2 bases; J trimming: 6 bases; junction bases outside the gene matches: 5. CDR1 and CDR2 from the germline V gene are KGHSH and LQKENI. This CDR3 is 15 amino acids long. The CDR3 DNA reads TGTGCCAGCTCACCATGGGACAGGGGGCCTGTCGAGCAGTACTTC. It is translated as CASSPWDRGPVEQYF.

J is TRBJ2-7 and V is TRBV19; D might be TRBD2 (6 bases). Germline V gene sequence: CDR1 LNHDA, CDR2 SQIVND (reference sequence). The CDR3 length is 15 residues. Trimming removed 3 bases at V and 5 bases at J, with 17 bases between. The CDR3 region has the DNA TGTGCCAGTAGTATTAGTACGGGAGTGCGCAACGAGCAGTACTTC. It codes for CASSISTGVRNEQYF.

This chain links TRBV18 with TRBJ1-2; 7 bases align to TRBD1. This CDR3 comprises 15 residues. CDR1 and CDR2 (germline): KGHSH, LQKENI. J was trimmed by 4 bases and V by 6 bases; bases with no gene match: 11. The CDR3 is CASSPGQEDSYGYTF. CDR3 nucleotide sequence: TGTGCCAGCTCTCCCGGACAGGAGGATAGCTATGGCTACACCTTC.

This rearrangement joins TRBV19 to TRBJ1-1, with D possibly TRBD1 on 6 matching bases. CDR1 is LNHDA, CDR2 SQIVND, per germline (reference sequence). Trimming pared 4 bases from V and 3 bases from J, leaving 12 bases between. The CDR3 covers 14 residues. The CDR3 DNA is TGTGCCAGTAGTAGCTGGCAGGGGTACACTGAAGCTTTCTTT. This codes for CASSSWQGYTEAFF.

This rearrangement joins TRBV18 to TRBJ1-2; 7 bases agree with TRBD1. CDR3 length: 15 residues. Germline values: CDR1 KGHSH, CDR2 LQKENI. V lost 2 bases to trimming and J lost 4 bases; unmatched junction nucleotides: 7. The CDR3 bases are TGTGCCAGCTCACCATCCGGACAGGAGTTCTATGGCTACACCTTC. Translating it yields CASSPSGQEFYGYTF.

The chain recombines TRBV19 with TRBJ2-1; 11 bases line up with TRBD2. CDR3 length equals 14 residues. Germline V gene data show CDR1 as LNHDA and CDR2 as SQIVND (reference sequence). The ends lost 6 bases at V and 5 bases at J; junction bases unmatched: 3. The CDR3 nucleotides are TGTGCCAGTAGGGGACTAGCGGAAAACAATGAGCAGTTCTTC. Translated, it gives CASRGLAENNEQFF.

The table lists this clone with a few counts. V usage is TRBV7-4 and J usage is TRBJ1-3; possibly TRBD1 for D (5 bases). The germline CDR1 and CDR2 sequences are SGHVT and SQSDAQ. V was trimmed by 5 bases and J by 1 base, leaving 21 bases between them. The CDR3 sequence is 18 residues long. The CDR3 nucleotides read TGTGCCAGCAGCACTCCCGGGCCGACAGTCCCATCTGGAAACACCATATATTTT. The encoded protein is CASSTPGPTVPSGNTIYF.